Listed here is a single TCR beta chain. Its antigen is not identified. Per germline, CDR1 MDHEN and CDR2 SYDVKM. Trimming left V 3 bases short and J 6 bases short, with 11 bases between. The CDR3 extends over 13 amino acids. This specimen comes from a study of cytomegalovirus exposure and HLA in healthy donors. General study results and limits: In an earlier analysis, about 87% or about 30%: the productive usage of most TCR beta V segments. Serostatus for CMV was the only available immune exposure information.

With 60 Vbeta and 13 Jbeta primers, the PCR was carried out. TCRdb's table, derived via immunoSEQ multiplex PCR, lists solely in-frame clones and lacks some. The table lists approximately 90,000 clones, more than 60% of them singletons. The sequence came from a man aged 35 to 55 in good health and CMV-seronegative. What was sequenced was PBMCs. The chain has TRBV28 and TRBJ1-1; the D gene is possibly TRBD1 (5 bases). In DNA, the CDR3 is TGTGCCAGCAGTTTTTCAGGGCTACCTGAAGCTTTCTTT. As protein: CASSFSGLPEAFF.